Each of the 28 T cell receptor beta chains below was sequenced from the same sample in a study of graft-versus-host responses after intestinal transplantation (dated by TCRdb to the early 2020s). The antigens these receptors bind are not known. The sample's time point label, decoded: cells obtained before transplantation from donor or recipient. Receptors were amplified or captured by the immunoSEQ multiplex PCR assay. TCRdb re-hosts the immuneACCESS table, in-frame sequences only. Its copies lack some clones; in the studies checked, an unresolved V gene accounts for under half of them, and the cause for the rest is not known. The sample table lists about 120,000 clones, 85% to 95% of them with a count of one. The top ten clones comprise about 3.3% of the sample. Sample: unstimulated CD8+ T cells sorted from spleen or lymph node cells, taken before intestinal transplant. All receptors derive from a human donor who received an intestinal transplant.

The chain is built from TRBV27 and TRBJ2-1; 7 positions agree with TRBD2. The CDR3 spans 14 residues. Germline CDR1 and CDR2: MNHEY and SMNVEV (reference sequence). V was clipped by 8 bases and J by 2 bases; unmatched bases: 6. This CDR3 reads CASSQRGAYNEQFF. CDR3 nucleotide sequence: TGTGCCAGCTCCCAGCGGGGAGCCTACAATGAGCAGTTCTTC.

V and J are TRBV9 and TRBJ2-2; 14 nucleotides match TRBD2. Germline trimming cut 4 bases from V and 5 bases from J; bases unmatched to any gene: 4. Per germline, CDR1 SGDLS and CDR2 YYNGEE. CDR3 length equals 16 residues. The CDR3 reads CASSQRLAGGTGELFF. The CDR3 bases are TGTGCCAGCAGCCAGCGACTAGCGGGAGGGACCGGGGAGCTGTTTTTT.

The rearrangement joins TRBV28 to TRBJ2-7, with TRBD1 as a possible D gene (5 bases). The V and J ends lost 6 bases and 1 base respectively, with 19 bases between them. The CDR3 runs 16 residues. Germline V gives CDR1 MDHEN, CDR2 SYDVKM. DNA of the CDR3: TGTGCCAGCAGCCCGACAGTCTTGGACGGATCCTACGAGCAGTACTTC. Its translation is CASSPTVLDGSYEQYF.

This sequence joins TRBV23-1 and TRBJ2-7; a weak D match, TRBD2 (6 bases). TRBV23-1 is an open reading frame whose function is uncertain. This CDR3 comprises 17 residues. V lost 0 bases to trimming and J lost 7 bases, with 22 bases between them. CDR3 coding DNA: TGCGCCAGCAGTCAATCGGGACTTGCCAGCTATTCGGGGGAGCAGTACTTC. As protein: CASSQSGLASYSGEQYF.

The chain has TRBV27 and TRBJ2-1; 8 positions agree with TRBD1. Germline-derived CDR1 and CDR2 are MNHEY and SMNVEV (reference sequence). The CDR3 length is 18 residues. Trimming removed 5 bases from V and 6 bases from J; junction bases left unmatched: 18. The CDR3 region has the DNA TGTGCCAGCAGTAAGCTACGGACAGGGTTAATCTGGCGCAATGAGCAGTTCTTC. This translates into CASSKLRTGLIWRNEQFF.

V is TRBV7-9 and J is TRBJ2-3; D is possibly TRBD1 (6 bases). V gave up 2 bases and J gave up 0 bases, with 15 bases separating them. This CDR3 has 17 amino acids. CDR1 is SEHNR, CDR2 FQNEAQ, per germline (reference sequence). As DNA, the CDR3 is TGTGCCAGCAGCTTACAGGGGAGTGGGTACAGCACAGATACGCAGTATTTT. This sequence encodes CASSLQGSGYSTDTQYF.

V and J are TRBV27 and TRBJ2-7, with 8 bases aligning to TRBD1. The junction had 15 bases not matched to a gene; V was cut back by 2 bases and J by 3 bases. Germline assignment: CDR1 MNHEY and CDR2 SMNVEV (reference sequence). The CDR3 length is 18 residues. The CDR3 DNA reads TGTGCCAGCAGTTTAAATTATCCGTGGACAGGGATAATCTACGAGCAGTACTTC. Translating gives CASSLNYPWTGIIYEQYF.

The V gene is TRBV28, the J gene TRBJ2-3; 12 bases are a match to TRBD2. CDR1 MDHEN and CDR2 SYDVKM come from the germline V gene. Losses at the gene ends were 6 bases for V and 9 bases for J; bases not matched to a gene: 16. The CDR3 runs 17 residues. The CDR3 is CASRGSGTSGFLATQYF. Written as DNA, the CDR3 is TGTGCCAGCAGGGGGTCCGGGACTAGCGGGTTTCTTGCGACGCAGTATTTT.

The rearrangement links TRBV6-5 to TRBJ1-5; D possibly corresponds to TRBD1 (6 bases). Trimming took off 0 bases at V and 2 bases at J, with 11 bases between the two ends. CDR1 and CDR2 (germline): MNHEY, SVGAGI. The CDR3 is 16 residues long. In DNA, the CDR3 is TGTGCCAGCAGTTACTCGGGAGGGGGTGGCAATCAGCCCCAGCATTTT. Translating it yields CASSYSGGGGNQPQHF.

The chain combines TRBV7-9 with TRBJ1-2; D possibly corresponds to TRBD1 (6 bases). The CDR3 totals 16 residues. CDR1 and CDR2 from the germline V gene are SEHNR and FQNEAQ (reference sequence). V was cut by 6 bases and J by 6 bases, with 23 bases left in between. DNA for the CDR3: TGTGCCAGCAGTTCCGGAGAGAGGGCAGGGGCAGATGGCTACACCTTC. It yields the protein CASSSGERAGADGYTF.

This rearrangement joins TRBV4-1 to TRBJ2-1; D possibly corresponds to TRBD2 (6 bases). Germline CDR1 and CDR2: MGHRA and YSYEKL. V was pared by 5 bases and J by 11 bases, with 10 bases between. The CDR3 covers 11 residues. CDR3 residues: CASSFSGKQFF. The CDR3 nucleotides are TGCGCCAGCAGCTTTAGCGGAAAGCAGTTCTTC.

V usage is TRBV5-6 and J usage is TRBJ2-1; 8 bases match TRBD2. CDR3 length equals 16 residues. J lost 3 bases, V lost 0 bases, and 5 bases had no gene match. Germline V CDR1 and CDR2: SGHDT, YYEEEE. CDR3 region: CASSLEAGEVYNEQFF. For the CDR3, the DNA is TGTGCCAGCAGCTTGGAAGCGGGGGAGGTCTACAATGAGCAGTTCTTC.

The chain uses TRBV5-1 and TRBJ2-7; tentatively, D is TRBD1 or TRBD2 (5 bases each). The CDR3 loop spans 15 amino acids. V was cut by 4 bases and J by 1 base, with 15 bases left in between. Germline V gives CDR1 SGHRS, CDR2 YFSETQ. The CDR3 DNA follows: TGCGCCAGCAGCATATCTTCCGGGACGTCCTACGAGCAGTACTTC. Amino acid sequence: CASSISSGTSYEQYF.

The V call is TRBV4-3, the J call TRBJ2-7; D is perhaps TRBD1 (5 bases). Trimming cost V 5 bases and J 3 bases, with 11 bases left between them. The CDR3 is 13 amino acids. CDR1 and CDR2 (germline): LGHNA, YSLEER. The CDR3 protein is CASSTDRLYEQYF. The CDR3, as DNA: TGCGCCAGCAGCACAGACAGACTCTACGAGCAGTACTTC.

The CDR3, as DNA: TGTGCCAGCAGTGAATCCGGGAACACCGGGGAGCTGTTTTTT. It translates to CASSESGNTGELFF. This rearrangement joins TRBV2 to TRBJ2-2; unclear D gene. Trimming stripped 2 bases from V and 1 base from J, with 5 bases between. The CDR3 loop spans 14 amino acids. Germline V gene data show CDR1 as SNHLY and CDR2 as FYNNEI. Full variable domain (outside the CDR3, taken from reference TRBV2 and TRBJ2-2): EPEVTQTPSHQVTQMGQEVILRCVPISNHLYFYWYRQILGQKVEFLVSFYNNEISEKSEIFDDQFSVERPDGSNFTLKIRSTKLEDSAMYFCASSESGNTGELFFGEGSRLTVL.

The V call is TRBV27, the J call TRBJ2-7; TRBD2 matches 10 bases. CDR1 MNHEY and CDR2 SMNVEV come from the germline V gene (reference sequence). The V segment lost 2 bases and the J segment 1 base; nucleotides outside the gene matches: 8. The CDR3 length is 17 residues. The CDR3 protein is CASSLTSGTPGSYEQYF. In DNA form, the CDR3 reads TGTGCCAGCAGTTTAACTAGCGGGACGCCAGGGTCCTACGAGCAGTACTTC.

The CDR3 sequence: CASSHRSDSNEQFF. The CDR3 nucleotides are TGTGCCAGCAGCCACCGGAGTGACAGCAATGAGCAGTTCTTC. The V and J genes are TRBV7-9 and TRBJ2-1; D may be TRBD1 (5 bases). The CDR3 has 14 residues. Germline V lookup: CDR1 SEHNR, CDR2 FQNEAQ (reference sequence). The V end was cut by 5 bases, the J end by 6 bases, with 14 bases between.

CDR3 nucleotide sequence: TGCAGCGTTTCCTCCGCCAATGAGCAGTTCTTC. It translates to CSVSSANEQFF. V usage is TRBV29-1 and J usage is TRBJ2-1; D is undetermined. Germline V gene sequence: CDR1 SQVTM, CDR2 ANQGSEA. Trimming removed 5 bases at V and 6 bases at J, with 8 bases between. The CDR3 runs to 11 residues.

This chain joins TRBV4-1 and TRBJ2-7; no reliable D call. The CDR3 has 14 residues. Germline assignment: CDR1 MGHRA and CDR2 YSYEKL. V lost 4 bases and J lost 2, with 12 bases in between. CDR3 loop: CASSPWVGTYEQYF. CDR3 sequence (DNA): TGCGCCAGCAGCCCCTGGGTCGGAACCTACGAGCAGTACTTC.

The rearrangement links TRBV4-1 to TRBJ2-7; a weak D match, TRBD1 (7 bases). Trimming took off 0 bases at V and 5 bases at J, with 17 bases between the two ends. CDR1 is MGHRA and CDR2 is YSYEKL in the germline V gene. CDR3 length: 16 amino acids. CDR3 region: CASSQDLQGRGDEQYF. The CDR3 region has the DNA TGCGCCAGCAGCCAAGATCTTCAAGGCAGGGGGGACGAGCAGTACTTC.

The chain couples TRBV7-2 to TRBJ1-2; D not resolved. Germline V gene lookup returns CDR1 SGHTA and CDR2 FQGNSA. V was trimmed by 1 base and J by 6 bases, leaving 9 bases between them. This CDR3 spans 13 amino acids. This CDR3 is CASSLGLGDGYTF. In nucleotides, the CDR3 is TGTGCCAGCAGCTTAGGCCTCGGGGATGGCTACACCTTC.

The sample holds one count of this clone. The chain has TRBV28 and TRBJ2-5; weak D call: TRBD2 (6 bases). Germline CDR1 reads MDHEN; CDR2 reads SYDVKM. V was trimmed by 6 bases and J by 4 bases, leaving 12 bases between them. CDR3 length: 13 residues. CDR3 loop: CASRRGWGETQYF. The CDR3 DNA is TGTGCCAGCAGGCGGGGTTGGGGAGAGACCCAGTACTTC.

This chain joins TRBV11-2 and TRBJ2-1; TRBD2 aligns across 8 bases. This CDR3 comprises 14 residues. Germline CDR1 and CDR2: SGHAT and FQNNGV. V shed 3 bases and J 7 bases; nucleotides not matched to a gene: 5. This chain's CDR3 is CASSFSGSLNEQFF. CDR3 in DNA: TGTGCCAGCAGCTTCAGCGGGAGTCTTAATGAGCAGTTCTTC.

The rearrangement joins TRBV27 to TRBJ2-1; D is possibly TRBD2 (5 bases). The germline V gene encodes CDR1 MNHEY and CDR2 SMNVEV (reference sequence). The CDR3 spans 11 residues. V lost 7 bases, J lost 12 bases, and 13 bases lay in between. In DNA form, the CDR3 reads TGTGCCAGCATTTGGGGTGGGAGGCAGTTCTTC. This sequence encodes CASIWGGRQFF.

In regard to this clone: Its ends do not fully match the called genes, so a read error is possible. The J gene is TRBJ2-2, the V gene TRBV4-2, with 11 positions matching TRBD2. The CDR3 runs to 18 residues. The V gene's germline CDR1 is LGHNA and CDR2 YNFKEQ. The DNA of the CDR3 is TGTGTCAGCAGCCAAATAAAGGGGGGACTAGCGGTCACCGGGGAGCTGTTTTTT. Translation gives CVSSQIKGGLAVTGELFF.

This chain uses TRBV27 with TRBJ2-7; 7 bases agree with TRBD1. Trimming removed 5 bases from V and 5 bases from J; junction bases left unmatched: 6. From germline, CDR1 is MNHEY and CDR2 SMNVEV (reference sequence). CDR3 size: 13 residues. The CDR3 DNA reads TGTGCCAGCAGTGTACAGGGGTCCCACGAGCAGTACTTC. This translates into CASSVQGSHEQYF.

The genes are TRBV2 and TRBJ2-5; 9 nucleotides agree with TRBD1. Germline V lookup: CDR1 SNHLY, CDR2 FYNNEI. V gave up 11 bases and J gave up 4 bases; unmatched junction bases: 14. CDR3 length equals 15 residues. The CDR3 DNA reads TGTGCCGGATTGAGGGACAGGGAAATTCGAGAGACCCAGTACTTC. Encoded protein: CAGLRDREIRETQYF.

The gene calls are TRBV9 and TRBJ2-5; 12 bases align to TRBD2. The DNA end favors TRBJ2-7, so the J call may be wrong. Germline V gene lookup returns CDR1 SGDLS and CDR2 YYNGEE. The CDR3 runs to 15 residues. The CDR3 region has the DNA TGTGCCAGCAGCGTAGGGCTAGCGGGAGGGGACGAGCAGTACTTC. It translates to CASSVGLAGGDEQYF.